A selection of T cell receptor beta chains follows, all from one sample in a study of shared clonotypes between healthy human individuals. The repertoire was sequenced with immunoSEQ multiplex PCR; TCRdb's copy has only in-frame clones and lacks some. The sample includes millions of clones, around 93% seen only once; the top ten take under 2%. What was sequenced was naive CD8+ T cells from PBMCs. Source of these receptors: a man between 18 and 35 years old in good health. Some clones in this sample may be carry-over from other donors' samples. CDR3s include the opening cysteine and the closing phenylalanine or tryptophan. A D gene is named only where the DNA matches it firmly. Not all rows give a size; the values are once, few, many and, for expanded clones, a class.

>NA|TRBJ1-6|TRBD1|TRBV5-1
CASSGPNRDSNSPLHF
TGCGCCAGCAGCGGTCCCAACCGGGACAGTAATTCACCCCTCCACTTT
>NA|TRBJ2-2|NA|TRBV7-3
CASSFRTGELFF
TGTGCCAGCAGCTTCCGCACCGGGGAGCTGTTTTTT
>NA|TRBJ2-5|TRBD1|TRBV12-5
CASGLTRDRGPETQYF
TGTGCTAGTGGTTTGACACGGGACAGGGGGCCAGAGACCCAGTACTTC
>NA|TRBJ1-3|NA|TRBV5-1
CASSSDRAGNTIYF
TGCGCCAGCAGCTCGGACAGAGCTGGAAACACCATATATTTT
>once|TRBJ2-7|TRBD2|TRBV5-5
CASSQGLVGYEQYF
TGTGCCAGCAGCCAGGGACTAGTCGGATACGAGCAGTACTTC
>NA|TRBJ2-3|NA|TRBV27
CASSLIPSAPSTDTQYF
TGTGCCAGCAGCTTAATACCTAGCGCGCCTAGCACAGATACGCAGTATTTT
>NA|TRBJ2-3|TRBD1|TRBV15
CATSRGLGQGGQYF
TGTGCCACCAGCAGAGGTTTAGGACAGGGTGGGCAGTATTTT
>NA|TRBJ1-1|NA|TRBV7-9
CAGLGPPTGVFAEAFF
TGTGCCGGGTTGGGGCCCCCCACGGGGGTTTTTGCTGAAGCTTTCTTT
>NA|TRBJ2-7|NA|TRBV27
CASSLIGSYEQYF
TGTGCCAGCAGTTTAATAGGCTCCTACGAGCAGTACTTC
>NA|TRBJ2-6|TRBD1|TRBV28
CASSQTGSGANVLTF
TGTGCCAGCAGTCAGACAGGGTCCGGGGCCAACGTCCTGACTTTC
>NA|TRBJ2-1|NA|TRBV27
CASSYRDSHYNEQFF
TGTGCCAGCAGTTACCGGGACTCGCATTACAATGAGCAGTTCTTC
>NA|TRBJ2-1|NA|TRBV11-2
CASSLGAGGYNEQFF
TGTGCCAGCAGCTTAGGAGCGGGCGGGTACAATGAGCAGTTCTTC
>NA|TRBJ2-1|NA|TRBV5-4
CASSLSRGYEQFF
TGTGCCAGCAGCTTGTCTAGAGGGTATGAGCAGTTCTTC
>few|TRBJ2-2|NA|TRBV11-2
CASSLEGRENTGELFF
TGTGCCAGCAGCTTAGAAGGACGGGAGAACACCGGGGAGCTGTTTTTT
>NA|TRBJ2-5|TRBD1|TRBV19
CASSIGTDQETQYF
TGTGCCAGTAGTATTGGGACAGATCAAGAGACCCAGTACTTC
>NA|TRBJ2-7|NA|TRBV11-2
CASSLGVSGYEQYF
TGTGCCAGCAGCTTAGGGGTGTCGGGCTACGAGCAGTACTTC
>NA|TRBJ2-7|TRBD2|TRBV27
CASRPPGLVYEQYF
TGTGCCAGCAGACCCCCGGGACTAGTTTACGAGCAGTACTTC
>once|TRBJ2-5|TRBD1|TRBV27
CASSHRTGGYETQYF
TGTGCCAGCAGTCACCGGACAGGGGGATACGAGACCCAGTACTTC
>NA|TRBJ2-3|TRBD2|TRBV9
CASSVDPGGRTDTQYF
TGTGCCAGCAGCGTAGATCCGGGAGGGAGGACAGATACGCAGTATTTT
>NA|TRBJ1-1|NA|TRBV30
CAWRDLLVRGTEAFF
TGTGCCTGGAGGGACCTCCTGGTCCGGGGGACTGAAGCTTTCTTT
>NA|TRBJ2-1|NA|TRBV7-9
CASTRDNYNEQFF
TGTGCCAGCACCCGGGATAACTACAATGAGCAGTTCTTC
>NA|TRBJ1-3|NA|TRBV9
CASSVANRPAGNTIYF
TGTGCCAGCAGCGTAGCTAACAGGCCGGCTGGAAACACCATATATTTT
>NA|TRBJ2-7|NA|TRBV19
CASSIHSSYEQYF
TGTGCCAGTAGTATCCACAGCTCCTACGAGCAGTACTTC
>NA|TRBJ2-5|NA|TRBV4-3
CASSLNFQGSQETQYF
TGCGCCAGCAGCCTTAACTTCCAGGGATCCCAAGAGACCCAGTACTTC
>NA|TRBJ2-3|TRBD2|TRBV9
CASSVGGSGRTDTQYF
TGTGCCAGCAGCGTAGGGGGTAGCGGGAGGACAGATACGCAGTATTTT
>NA|TRBJ2-7|NA|TRBV4-1
CASSQGSLGREFYEQYF
TGCGCCAGCAGCCAAGGAAGTTTAGGGCGGGAATTCTACGAGCAGTACTTC
>NA|TRBJ1-2|TRBD1|TRBV28
CASRSGGNYGYTF
TGTGCCAGCAGATCAGGGGGTAACTATGGCTACACCTTC
>NA|TRBJ2-7|NA|TRBV19
CASSIGRPSYEQYF
TGTGCCAGTAGTATTGGGCGGCCCTCCTACGAGCAGTACTTC
>NA|TRBJ2-5|NA|TRBV19
CASSIRARQETQYF
TGTGCCAGTAGTATAAGGGCGCGGCAAGAGACCCAGTACTTC
>few|TRBJ2-7|NA|TRBV27
CASSFQGSYEQYF
TGTGCCAGCAGTTTTCAGGGATCCTACGAGCAGTACTTC
>NA|TRBJ2-7|TRBD2|TRBV29-1
CSAETSGSSYEQYF
TGCAGCGCCGAGACTAGCGGGAGCTCCTACGAGCAGTACTTC
>once|TRBJ2-7|TRBD1|TRBV12-5
CASALFGGQGAYEQYF
TGTGCTAGTGCCCTCTTCGGGGGACAGGGGGCTTACGAGCAGTACTTC
>NA|TRBJ2-1|NA|TRBV27
CASSSSLRPDEQFF
TGTGCCAGCTCAAGCTCGTTGAGGCCGGATGAGCAGTTCTTC
>NA|TRBJ2-1|TRBD2|TRBV10-1
CASSELWREGPRNEQFF
TGCGCCAGCAGTGAGCTTTGGCGGGAGGGCCCAAGAAATGAGCAGTTCTTC
>NA|TRBJ1-4|NA|TRBV6-1
CAARRGRVNEKLFF
TGTGCCGCCCGGAGGGGCCGGGTTAATGAAAAACTGTTTTTT
>once|TRBJ1-2|NA|TRBV7-3
CASSSLTGRGYGYTF
TGTGCCAGCAGTTCCTTAACAGGGAGGGGCTATGGCTACACCTTC
>NA|TRBJ2-7|TRBD2|TRBV19
CASSIASGRALNEQYF
TGTGCCAGTAGTATTGCTAGCGGGAGGGCCCTGAACGAGCAGTACTTC
>NA|TRBJ2-1|NA|TRBV4-3
CASSQDLRGGGEQFF
TGCGCCAGCAGCCAAGATCTAAGAGGAGGGGGTGAGCAGTTCTTC
>NA|TRBJ1-5|NA|TRBV7-9
CASSASGGGNQPQHF
TGTGCCAGCAGCGCCTCGGGGGGTGGCAATCAGCCCCAGCATTTT
>NA|TRBJ2-1|NA|TRBV11-2
CASSSLGPYNEQFF
TGTGCCAGCAGCTCACTGGGACCTTACAATGAGCAGTTCTTC
>once|TRBJ2-7|TRBD1|TRBV7-9
CASSRGTAYEQYF
TGTGCCAGCAGCCGAGGGACAGCCTACGAGCAGTACTTC
>once|TRBJ2-2|NA|TRBV7-6
CASSLAGHTGELFF
TGTGCCAGCAGCTTAGCAGGGCACACCGGGGAGCTGTTTTTT
>NA|TRBJ2-2|TRBD1|TRBV5-1
CASSWAGGVRTGELFF
TGCGCCAGCAGTTGGGCAGGGGGAGTTCGGACCGGGGAGCTGTTTTTT
>NA|TRBJ2-7|NA|TRBV11-2
CASSSHYEQYF
TGTGCCAGCAGCTCTCACTACGAGCAGTACTTC
>NA|TRBJ2-5|NA|TRBV7-9
CASSLGLAGSETQYF
TGTGCCAGCAGCTTAGGGCTAGCAGGATCAGAGACCCAGTACTTC
>NA|TRBJ2-7|TRBD1|TRBV27
CASGHRGSTYEQYF
TGTGCCAGCGGTCACAGGGGGTCTACCTACGAGCAGTACTTC
>few|TRBJ1-4|NA|TRBV4-1
CASSQDSLVGKLFF
TGCGCCAGCAGCCAAGACTCGTTAGTCGGAAAACTGTTTTTT
>NA|TRBJ2-1|NA|TRBV7-3
CASSLTAGSYNEQFF
TGTGCCAGCAGCTTAACGGCGGGGTCCTACAATGAGCAGTTCTTC
>NA|TRBJ1-2|NA|TRBV7-9
CASTQGGGGYGYTF
TGTGCCAGCACCCAGGGTGGAGGGGGCTATGGCTACACCTTC
>NA|TRBJ2-3|TRBD2|TRBV7-2
CASSLMGLAGADTQYF
TGTGCCAGCAGCTTAATGGGCCTAGCGGGAGCAGATACGCAGTATTTT
>NA|TRBJ2-5|NA|TRBV9
CASSPPGTQETQYF
TGTGCCAGCAGCCCCCCGGGGACCCAAGAGACCCAGTACTTC
>NA|TRBJ2-1|TRBD2|TRBV5-4
CASSLVAGVAANEQFF
TGTGCCAGCAGCTTGGTGGCGGGAGTGGCCGCCAATGAGCAGTTCTTC
>NA|TRBJ1-4|TRBD1|TRBV7-2
CASSQTGGPGEKLFF
TGTGCCAGCAGCCAAACAGGGGGCCCCGGTGAAAAACTGTTTTTT
>NA|TRBJ1-4|NA|TRBV27
CASSFRSTNEKLFF
TGTGCCAGCAGTTTCCGGTCGACTAATGAAAAACTGTTTTTT
>NA|TRBJ1-5|NA|TRBV6-1
CASSEVGPRRAAGVWAQHF
TGTGCCAGCAGTGAGGTTGGTCCTCGACGGGCGGCCGGGGTGTGGGCCCAGCATTTT